This is a list of T cell receptor beta chains from one sample in a study of cytomegalovirus exposure and HLA in healthy donors. Assay: immunoSEQ multiplex PCR; the TCRdb copy retains only in-frame clones and omits some. The sample consists of roughly 160,000 clones, about 80% of them appearing once. Sequencing used PBMCs. The receptors were gathered from a man aged 25 to 40 in good health and CMV-seronegative. The CDR3 runs from the conserved cysteine through the conserved F or W. Each record gives: J gene, D gene, clone size, V gene, CDR3 length, CDR3 protein, CDR3 DNA. The D gene is left open where the match is weak. Not every row has a clone size; where given, it reads once, few, many or a size class.

J gene: TRBJ1-5; D gene: NA; clone size: NA; V gene: TRBV27; CDR3 length: 15; CDR3 protein: CASSFSGIGNQPQHF; CDR3 DNA: TGTGCCAGCAGTTTTAGCGGGATCGGCAATCAGCCCCAGCATTTT
J gene: TRBJ1-2; D gene: NA; clone size: NA; V gene: TRBV29-1; CDR3 length: 11; CDR3 protein: CSARGSYGYTF; CDR3 DNA: TGCAGCGCCCGGGGTTCTTATGGCTACACCTTC
J gene: TRBJ2-1; D gene: NA; clone size: NA; V gene: TRBV11-2; CDR3 length: 12; CDR3 protein: CASSLGRGEQFF; CDR3 DNA: TGTGCCAGCAGCTTAGGAAGGGGGGAGCAGTTCTTC
J gene: TRBJ2-1; D gene: NA; clone size: once; V gene: TRBV2; CDR3 length: 12; CDR3 protein: CASRGGTGEQFF; CDR3 DNA: TGTGCCAGCAGAGGCGGGACGGGTGAGCAGTTCTTC
J gene: TRBJ1-1; D gene: TRBD1; clone size: NA; V gene: TRBV5-1; CDR3 length: 16; CDR3 protein: CASSLPYRGRNTEAFF; CDR3 DNA: TGCGCCAGCAGCTTGCCTTACAGGGGGAGAAACACTGAAGCTTTCTTT
J gene: TRBJ2-7; D gene: TRBD1; clone size: NA; V gene: TRBV7-7; CDR3 length: 15; CDR3 protein: CASSFGTGGGFEQYF; CDR3 DNA: TGTGCCAGCAGCTTCGGGACAGGGGGTGGTTTCGAGCAGTACTTC
J gene: TRBJ1-1; D gene: NA; clone size: NA; V gene: TRBV19; CDR3 length: 13; CDR3 protein: CASGEETGTEAFF; CDR3 DNA: TGTGCCAGTGGAGAGGAAACAGGCACTGAAGCTTTCTTT
J gene: TRBJ2-7; D gene: NA; clone size: NA; V gene: TRBV19; CDR3 length: 13; CDR3 protein: CASSTQGSYEQYF; CDR3 DNA: TGTGCCAGTAGTACCCAGGGTAGCTACGAGCAGTACTTC
J gene: TRBJ2-2; D gene: NA; clone size: few; V gene: TRBV7-3; CDR3 length: 14; CDR3 protein: CASSPTESAGELFF; CDR3 DNA: TGTGCCAGCAGCCCAACGGAGTCGGCCGGGGAGCTGTTTTTT
J gene: TRBJ1-2; D gene: NA; clone size: NA; V gene: TRBV28; CDR3 length: 13; CDR3 protein: CASSFSPSYGYTF; CDR3 DNA: TGTGCCAGCAGTTTTAGCCCCTCCTATGGCTACACCTTC
J gene: TRBJ1-1; D gene: TRBD1; clone size: NA; V gene: TRBV19; CDR3 length: 13; CDR3 protein: CASGQGSSGEAFF; CDR3 DNA: TGTGCCAGCGGACAGGGGAGCTCAGGTGAAGCTTTCTTT
J gene: TRBJ2-3; D gene: TRBD2; clone size: NA; V gene: TRBV28; CDR3 length: 18; CDR3 protein: CASSPLTETSGKTDTQYF; CDR3 DNA: TGTGCCAGCAGTCCCCTAACCGAGACTAGCGGGAAGACAGATACGCAGTATTTT
J gene: TRBJ2-7; D gene: TRBD1; clone size: NA; V gene: TRBV6-5; CDR3 length: 15; CDR3 protein: CASSSLGGTGSEQYF; CDR3 DNA: TGTGCCAGCAGCTCCCTTGGAGGGACAGGTTCCGAGCAGTACTTC
J gene: TRBJ2-3; D gene: NA; clone size: NA; V gene: TRBV5-4; CDR3 length: 14; CDR3 protein: CASSLAGQRGTQYF; CDR3 DNA: TGTGCCAGCAGCTTGGCCGGACAAAGGGGCACGCAGTATTTT
J gene: TRBJ2-6; D gene: NA; clone size: NA; V gene: TRBV28; CDR3 length: 14; CDR3 protein: CASRTYSGANVLTF; CDR3 DNA: TGTGCCAGCAGGACTTACTCTGGGGCCAACGTCCTGACTTTC
J gene: TRBJ1-4; D gene: NA; clone size: once; V gene: TRBV5-1; CDR3 length: 20; CDR3 protein: CASSSLNPGSLGATNEKLFF; CDR3 DNA: TGCGCCAGCAGCTCGTTAAACCCCGGGTCCCTGGGTGCAACTAATGAAAAACTGTTTTTT
J gene: TRBJ2-3; D gene: TRBD2; clone size: NA; V gene: TRBV6-5; CDR3 length: 15; CDR3 protein: CASTLGGGPTDTQYF; CDR3 DNA: TGTGCCAGCACCCTGGGGGGAGGGCCCACAGATACGCAGTATTTT
J gene: TRBJ1-2; D gene: NA; clone size: NA; V gene: TRBV6-5; CDR3 length: 11; CDR3 protein: CASSSSYGYTF; CDR3 DNA: TGTGCCAGCAGTTCGAGCTATGGCTACACCTTC
J gene: TRBJ1-2; D gene: TRBD1; clone size: few; V gene: TRBV7-9; CDR3 length: 14; CDR3 protein: CASSSWGTGEKYTF; CDR3 DNA: TGTGCCAGCAGCTCGTGGGGGACAGGGGAGAAGTACACCTTC
J gene: TRBJ2-1; D gene: NA; clone size: few; V gene: TRBV5-1; CDR3 length: 14; CDR3 protein: CASRPRGTYNEQFF; CDR3 DNA: TGCGCCAGCCGACCCCGAGGGACCTACAATGAGCAGTTCTTC
J gene: TRBJ2-2; D gene: NA; clone size: NA; V gene: TRBV6-1; CDR3 length: 14; CDR3 protein: CASSEALVTGELFF; CDR3 DNA: TGTGCCAGCAGTGAAGCTCTAGTCACCGGGGAGCTGTTTTTT
J gene: TRBJ1-2; D gene: NA; clone size: NA; V gene: TRBV2; CDR3 length: 13; CDR3 protein: CASSAGSGYGYTF; CDR3 DNA: TGTGCCAGCAGTGCAGGGTCAGGCTATGGCTACACCTTC
J gene: TRBJ1-1; D gene: NA; clone size: NA; V gene: TRBV7-9; CDR3 length: 14; CDR3 protein: CSSSLGVGWGEAFF; CDR3 DNA: TGTTCCAGCAGCTTAGGGGTGGGGTGGGGCGAGGCTTTCTTT
J gene: TRBJ2-1; D gene: TRBD2; clone size: NA; V gene: TRBV29-1; CDR3 length: 16; CDR3 protein: CSVSGLAEPSYNEQFF; CDR3 DNA: TGCAGCGTCTCGGGACTAGCGGAACCCTCCTACAATGAGCAGTTCTTC
J gene: TRBJ1-2; D gene: TRBD1; clone size: NA; V gene: TRBV28; CDR3 length: 15; CDR3 protein: CASSFEGAHLNGYTF; CDR3 DNA: TGTGCCAGCAGTTTTGAGGGGGCGCACTTAAATGGCTACACCTTC
J gene: TRBJ2-2; D gene: TRBD1; clone size: NA; V gene: TRBV10-2; CDR3 length: 16; CDR3 protein: CASSEAQGAWTGELFF; CDR3 DNA: TGCGCCAGCAGCGAGGCGCAGGGGGCGTGGACCGGGGAGCTGTTTTTT
J gene: TRBJ1-1; D gene: TRBD1; clone size: NA; V gene: TRBV11-3; CDR3 length: 13; CDR3 protein: CASREQGATEAFF; CDR3 DNA: TGTGCCAGCAGAGAACAGGGGGCAACTGAAGCTTTCTTT
J gene: TRBJ1-1; D gene: NA; clone size: once; V gene: TRBV28; CDR3 length: 13; CDR3 protein: CASSSGVRTEAFF; CDR3 DNA: TGTGCCAGCAGTTCAGGGGTTCGGACTGAAGCTTTCTTT
J gene: TRBJ2-1; D gene: TRBD2; clone size: NA; V gene: TRBV19; CDR3 length: 15; CDR3 protein: CATTRASGEVNEQFF; CDR3 DNA: TGTGCCACTACGCGGGCTAGCGGGGAAGTTAATGAGCAGTTCTTC
J gene: TRBJ2-7; D gene: NA; clone size: NA; V gene: TRBV28; CDR3 length: 14; CDR3 protein: CASSPRTEFYEQYF; CDR3 DNA: TGTGCCAGCAGTCCGCGGACAGAATTCTACGAGCAGTACTTC